These 29 T cell receptor beta chains came from one sample sequenced in a study of shared clonotypes between healthy human individuals (dated by TCRdb to 2020 to 2022). The library came from the immunoSEQ multiplex PCR assay. Not all clones reach the TCRdb copy of this immuneACCESS table, which keeps in-frame sequences only. Checked studies attribute under half of the gap to unresolved V genes and leave the rest unexplained. The sample profile shows under 1,100,000 clones; approximately 78% of them were found once. Of the sample, roughly 0.62% is held by the ten largest clones. Sequenced material: memory CD4+ T cells from PBMCs. Read against the paper, the sample's cell subset or site label means: CD45RA-negative fraction. These receptors all stem from a man between 18 and 35 years old in good health. Some clones in this sample may be carry-over from other donors' samples.

The CDR3 coding sequence is TGTGCCAGCAGCCCAACAGGGGACTCTGGAAACACCATATATTTT. It yields the protein CASSPTGDSGNTIYF. This chain joins TRBV7-2 and TRBJ1-3; 7 positions agree with TRBD1. The CDR3 is made up of 15 amino acids. The trim removed 5 bases at V and 0 bases at J, leaving 4 bases unmatched. Germline V gene lookup returns CDR1 SGHTA and CDR2 FQGNSA.

This clone has just a few counts. The rearrangement joins TRBV28 to TRBJ1-5; D remains unclear. The CDR3 has 14 amino acids. CDR1 is MDHEN and CDR2 is SYDVKM in the germline V gene. V dropped 3 bases and J dropped 0 bases, with 6 bases sitting between them. CDR3 bases: TGTGCCAGCAGTTTCAGGTATAGCAATCAGCCCCAGCATTTT. Encoded protein: CASSFRYSNQPQHF.

The chain is built from TRBV5-1 and TRBJ2-7, with TRBD1 matching over 10 bases. Germline values: CDR1 SGHRS, CDR2 YFSETQ. Unmatched junction bases numbered 7, after V lost 5 bases and J lost 2 bases. The CDR3 totals 15 residues. This CDR3 is CASSRDRGLTYEQYF. CDR3 sequence (DNA): TGCGCCAGCAGTCGTGACAGGGGGCTTACCTACGAGCAGTACTTC. Supplemented by reference TRBV5-1 and TRBJ2-7, the full variable domain reads KAGVTQTPRYLIKTRGQQVTLSCSPISGHRSVSWYQQTPGQGLQFLFEYFSETQRNKGNFPGRFSGRQFSNSRSEMNVSTLELGDSALYLCASSRDRGLTYEQYFGPGTRLTVT.

This clone was picked up one time. The chain has TRBV5-6 and TRBJ2-7; TRBD1 aligns across 8 bases. CDR3 length equals 14 residues. CDR1 and CDR2 (germline): SGHDT, YYEEEE. V lost 2 bases, J lost 5 bases, and 6 bases stayed unmatched. CDR3 bases: TGTGCCAGCAGCTTCGACCGGACAGGGCACGAGCAGTACTTC. Protein product: CASSFDRTGHEQYF.

The chain uses TRBV19 and TRBJ1-2; D unresolved. The germline V and J ends were trimmed by 0 bases and 4 bases, with 6 bases remaining between them. Germline V gene lookup returns CDR1 LNHDA and CDR2 SQIVND (reference sequence). CDR3 size: 13 residues. This chain's CDR3 is CASSIEPAYGYTF. The CDR3 nucleotides read TGTGCCAGTAGTATAGAGCCAGCCTATGGCTACACCTTC.

There are a few counts of this clone. The rearrangement links TRBV7-2 to TRBJ1-5; 8 bases map to TRBD1. The V gene end was trimmed by 5 bases and the J gene end by 4 bases; junction bases not matched to a gene: 7. This CDR3 is 15 amino acids long. The V gene's germline CDR1 is SGHTA and CDR2 FQGNSA. The CDR3, as DNA: TGTGCCAGCAGCCGGACAGGGACGGGGAATCAGCCCCAGCATTTT. Protein product: CASSRTGTGNQPQHF.

The V gene is TRBV28, the J gene TRBJ2-3; either TRBD1 or TRBD2 may supply D (6 bases each). The CDR3 loop spans 16 amino acids. V was cut by 5 bases and J by 3 bases, with 18 bases left in between. Germline loops: CDR1 MDHEN, CDR2 SYDVKM. For the CDR3, the DNA is TGTGCCAGCAGTACACCACAGGGTGCGGGGACAGATACGCAGTATTTT. Residues: CASSTPQGAGTDTQYF.

The chain uses TRBV25-1 and TRBJ1-3; D unclear. Looked up from germline, CDR1 is MGHDK and CDR2 is SYGVNS. Deletions cut 7 bases from V and 0 bases from J, with 19 bases between. The length of the CDR3 is 17 residues. CDR3 protein: CASTSGPSTGSGNTIYF. The CDR3 DNA reads TGTGCCAGCACCTCGGGCCCATCAACCGGCTCTGGAAACACCATATATTTT.

Concerning this clone itself: The identical CDR3 is also encoded by other nucleotide sequences in the sample. This rearrangement joins TRBV18 to TRBJ2-7; D possibly corresponds to TRBD1 (8 bases). Germline V gene data show CDR1 as KGHSH and CDR2 as LQKENI. The CDR3 is made up of 15 amino acids. V was shortened by 0 bases and J by 3 bases, with 12 bases between the two germline ends. This chain's CDR3 is CASSPPTGEGYEQYF. CDR3 in DNA: TGTGCCAGCTCACCACCGACAGGGGAGGGCTACGAGCAGTACTTC.

The V call is TRBV11-3, the J call TRBJ2-1; 10 bases map to TRBD2. The CDR3 runs to 15 residues. Germline lookup yields CDR1 SGHNT and CDR2 YENEEA. V lost 5 bases, J lost 8 bases, and 9 bases stayed unmatched. The CDR3 coding sequence is TGTGCCAGCAGCACCTCGGGACTAGCGTCCCATGAGCAGTTCTTC. It encodes CASSTSGLASHEQFF.

The chain has TRBV1 and TRBJ1-2. TRBV1 is termed a pseudogene. The CDR3 has 11 residues. The CDR3 DNA sequence: TGCACCAGCAGCCGATACTATGGCTACACCTTC. This gives the protein CTSSRYYGYTF.

This clone was counted once. The V call is TRBV7-9, the J call TRBJ2-1; 10 positions agree with TRBD2. The CDR3 runs to 15 residues. The trim removed 2 bases at V and 9 bases at J, leaving 7 bases unmatched. Per the germline V gene, CDR1 is SEHNR and CDR2 is FQNEAQ (reference sequence). Here the CDR3 reads CASSLLAGVGGEQFF. The CDR3 DNA reads as TGTGCCAGCAGCTTACTAGCGGGAGTAGGCGGTGAGCAGTTCTTC. Looking up the rest from reference TRBV7-9 and TRBJ2-1 gives the full variable domain: DTGVSQNPRHKITKRGQNVTFRCDPISEHNRLYWYRQTLGQGPEFLTYFQNEAQLEKSRLLSDRFSAERPKGSFSTLEIQRTEQGDSAMYLCASSLLAGVGGEQFFGPGTRLTVL.

The rearrangement uses TRBV19 and TRBJ2-7; no clear D gene. V dropped 5 bases and J dropped 0 bases, with 8 bases sitting between them. The CDR3 is 13 residues long. Germline V lookup: CDR1 LNHDA, CDR2 SQIVND (reference sequence). As DNA, the CDR3 is TGTGCCAGTAGTTTCATGGGCTCCTACGAGCAGTACTTC. This translates into CASSFMGSYEQYF.

This chain uses TRBV7-2 with TRBJ1-5, with D possibly being TRBD1 (6 bases). CDR1 and CDR2 (germline): SGHTA, FQGNSA. With 3 bases removed from V and 2 bases from J, the gap between germline ends came to 8 bases. CDR3 length: 14 amino acids. CDR3 sequence: CASSFKGGNQPQHF. The DNA of the CDR3 is TGTGCCAGCAGCTTTAAGGGGGGCAATCAGCCCCAGCATTTT.

The gene calls are TRBV10-3 and TRBJ2-7, with D unclear. The CDR3 runs 15 residues. Germline V CDR1 and CDR2: ENHRY, SYGVKD. V was cut by 3 bases and J by 6 bases, with 18 bases left in between. The CDR3 loop is CAISDPRNGYLEQYF. Written as DNA, the CDR3 is TGTGCCATCAGTGATCCCCGGAACGGGTACCTCGAGCAGTACTTC.

This chain links TRBV28 with TRBJ2-1, with D unresolved. Germline V gene data show CDR1 as MDHEN and CDR2 as SYDVKM. CDR3 length equals 10 residues. V lost 7 bases and J 8 bases, leaving 6 bases between the germline ends. CDR3 sequence reads: CASKADEQFF. In nucleotides, the CDR3 is TGTGCCAGCAAAGCAGATGAGCAGTTCTTC.

The chain uses TRBV15 and TRBJ1-2; the D gene is possibly TRBD1 (6 bases). V lost 3 bases, J lost 5 bases, and 10 bases lay in between. Germline V lookup: CDR1 LNHNV, CDR2 YYDKDF (reference sequence). CDR3 length: 13 residues. CDR3 nucleotide sequence: TGTGCCACCAGCAGCACCACAGGGTATGGCTACACCTTC. It yields the protein CATSSTTGYGYTF.

The chain links TRBV6-5 to TRBJ2-1; the D gene is possibly TRBD2 (6 bases). Germline V gene lookup returns CDR1 MNHEY and CDR2 SVGAGI. Trimming took 7 bases from V and 10 from J, leaving 23 bases between them. The CDR3 totals 15 residues. The CDR3 DNA reads as TGTGCCAGCACCCCCACCGGGGAGGAGCGGCGGGAGCAGTTCTTC. It yields the protein CASTPTGEERREQFF.

The V and J genes are TRBV30 and TRBJ2-1; 15 bases map to TRBD2. J gave up 9 bases and V 2 bases, and 11 bases lay outside the gene matches. The CDR3 is made up of 17 amino acids. Germline assignment: CDR1 GTSNPN and CDR2 SVGIG (reference sequence). The CDR3 nucleotides are TGTGCCTGGAGTCCGGGACTAGCGGGAGGTGTAGGAGGTGAGCAGTTCTTC. As protein: CAWSPGLAGGVGGEQFF.

The chain joins TRBV18 to TRBJ1-2, with TRBD1 as a possible D gene (5 bases). Trimming stripped 3 bases from V and 8 bases from J, with 16 bases between. The CDR3 is made up of 14 amino acids. In germline, CDR1 is KGHSH, CDR2 LQKENI. CDR3 region: CASSPFREENGYTF. The CDR3 coding sequence is TGTGCCAGCTCACCTTTCAGGGAAGAGAACGGCTACACCTTC.

The chain couples TRBV10-3 to TRBJ2-1; 14 nucleotides agree with TRBD2. V trimming: 0 bases; J trimming: 10 bases; junction bases outside the gene matches: 5. This CDR3 has 16 amino acids. Per the germline V gene, CDR1 is ENHRY and CDR2 is SYGVKD. Here the CDR3 DNA reads TGTGCCATCAGTGAGTCGAGACTAGCGGGAGGGCTGGAGCAGTTCTTC. It codes for CAISESRLAGGLEQFF.

The chain joins TRBV27 to TRBJ1-1; the D is unclear. The CDR3 has 14 amino acids. Deletions cut 6 bases from V and 0 bases from J, with 11 bases between. From germline, CDR1 is MNHEY and CDR2 SMNVEV (reference sequence). CDR3 loop: CASSLSTMNTEAFF. CDR3 coding DNA: TGTGCCAGCAGCCTCTCCACCATGAACACTGAAGCTTTCTTT.

J is TRBJ2-7 and V is TRBV29-1; a weak D match, TRBD2 (5 bases). V lost 5 bases and J lost 0, with 17 bases in between. The germline V gene has CDR1 SQVTM and CDR2 ANQGSEA. The CDR3 extends over 15 amino acids. CDR3 DNA: TGCAGCGTTTGTAGCTACGAGGGTGGCTCCTACGAGCAGTACTTC. Translating gives CSVCSYEGGSYEQYF.

Note on this clone: A read error likely explains this, since a far larger clone differs by one base. Within the sample, other DNA sequences also encode this same CDR3. The chain is built from TRBV5-1 and TRBJ1-1; D is unresolved. The CDR3 is 13 residues long. Per germline, CDR1 SGHRS and CDR2 YFSETQ. Trimming removed 0 bases at V and 1 base at J, with 4 bases between. This CDR3 reads CASSLGSNTEAFF. CDR3 nucleotides: TGCGCCAGCAGCTTGGGGTCGAACACTGAAGCTTTCTTT.

This chain links TRBV7-3 with TRBJ2-7; D unclear. Germline values: CDR1 SGHTA, CDR2 FQGTGA. The CDR3 spans 13 residues. The V and J ends lost 5 bases and 0 bases respectively, with 8 bases between them. This chain's CDR3 is CASSPPYSYEQYF. CDR3 coding DNA: TGTGCCAGCAGCCCCCCCTACTCCTACGAGCAGTACTTC.

V is TRBV9 and J is TRBJ1-3; 8 positions agree with TRBD1. The length of the CDR3 is 16 residues. The J segment lost 4 bases and the V segment lost 3 bases, leaving 9 bases of the junction unmatched. The V gene's germline CDR1 is SGDLS and CDR2 YYNGEE. CDR3 sequence (DNA): TGTGCCAGCAGCGCCCAGGGACAGGCGAAAGGAAACACCATATATTTT. Protein product: CASSAQGQAKGNTIYF.

The V and J genes are TRBV7-2 and TRBJ2-7; TRBD1 aligns across 9 bases. V trimming: 5 bases; J trimming: 3 bases; junction bases outside the gene matches: 8. Germline lookup yields CDR1 SGHTA and CDR2 FQGNSA. This CDR3 is built from 15 residues. The DNA for the CDR3 is TGTGCCAGCAGCACCCGGACAGGGGCATACTACGAGCAGTACTTC. Translated: CASSTRTGAYYEQYF.

There are a few counts of this clone. This chain uses TRBV4-1 with TRBJ2-1; D uncertain. From germline, CDR1 is MGHRA and CDR2 YSYEKL. The CDR3 is 17 residues long. Trimming stripped 0 bases from V and 2 bases from J, with 14 bases between. This chain's CDR3 is CASSQESPRPPYNEQFF. The CDR3 DNA reads TGCGCCAGCAGCCAAGAGTCTCCCCGACCGCCCTACAATGAGCAGTTCTTC.

The chain couples TRBV7-6 to TRBJ2-2, with TRBD1 matching 8 bases. The CDR3 is 16 residues long. Germline CDR1 is SGHVS and CDR2 is FNYEAQ. V lost 0 bases to trimming and J lost 4 bases; unmatched junction nucleotides: 4. In nucleotides, the CDR3 is TGTGCCAGCAGCTTAGCCGGGACAGGACGCACCGGGGAGCTGTTTTTT. Translation: CASSLAGTGRTGELFF.